This is a list of T cell receptor beta chains from one sample in a study of identical twins. TCRdb re-analysed the 5' RACE reads in MiXCR, keeping a single row per CDR3 protein. Of around 220,000 distinct CDR3 sequences listed, roughly 10% are singletons. The specimen was memory T cells sorted from blood. These receptors originate from a middle-aged man in good health. CDR3s include the opening cysteine and the closing phenylalanine or tryptophan. Fields, in order: V gene, D gene, J gene, clone size, CDR3 protein, CDR3 DNA. A D gene is named only where the DNA matches it firmly. A clone size is listed for some rows: how often the clone was seen (once, few, many), or a class if it is expanded.

TRBV10-3,TRBD2,TRBJ2-3,many,CAIMRSGGDTDTQYF,TGTGCCATCATGAGGTCGGGGGGGGACACAGATACGCAGTATTTT
TRBV6-1,-,TRBJ1-1,-,CASMRGEVTEAFF,TGTGCCAGCATGCGGGGAGAGGTCACTGAAGCTTTCTTT
TRBV20-1,TRBD1,TRBJ2-7,many,CSVRDRQYEQYF,TGCAGTGTCCGGGACAGACAGTACGAGCAGTACTTC
TRBV20-1,TRBD2,TRBJ2-1,many,CSADGGGDLGNEQFF,TGCAGTGCGGACGGCGGGGGGGATCTGGGCAATGAGCAGTTCTTC
TRBV9,-,TRBJ2-7,few,CASSVGADSYEQYF,TGTGCCAGCAGCGTAGGGGCAGACTCCTACGAGCAGTACTTC
TRBV29-1,-,TRBJ2-3,few,CSVTGPFSTDTQYF,TGCAGCGTCACGGGACCCTTTAGCACAGATACGCAGTATTTT
TRBV3-1,-,TRBJ1-6,-,CASRKGRGANNSPLHF,TGTGCCAGCAGAAAGGGGAGGGGCGCAAATAATTCACCCCTCCACTTT
TRBV6-2/TRBV6-3,TRBD1,TRBJ2-7,-,CASSGRTGWEQYF,TGTGCCAGCAGTGGTCGGACAGGGTGGGAGCAGTACTTC
TRBV28,-,TRBJ2-7,-,CASSLGRSSQYF,TGTGCCAGCAGTTTAGGGAGGAGTTCGCAGTACTTC
TRBV20-1,TRBD2,TRBJ2-1,few,CSARPIAGGPNEQFF,TGCAGTGCTAGACCTATAGCGGGAGGGCCCAATGAGCAGTTCTTC
TRBV27,TRBD2,TRBJ2-1,-,CASSSSPGTSGSLNEQFF,TGTGCCAGCAGTTCATCCCCCGGGACTAGCGGGAGTTTAAATGAGCAGTTCTTC
TRBV12-3/TRBV12-4,-,TRBJ1-3,-,CASSLKGIGNTIYF,TGTGCCAGCAGTTTAAAGGGAATTGGAAACACCATATATTTT
TRBV4-3,-,TRBJ2-1,many,CASSQESQFRGPYNEQFF,TGCGCCAGCAGCCAAGAGTCGCAATTCAGGGGCCCTTACAATGAGCAGTTCTTC
TRBV7-8,-,TRBJ2-5,-,CASHYPPGETQYF,TGTGCCAGCCATTATCCCCCGGGGGAGACCCAGTACTTC
TRBV6-5,TRBD1,TRBJ2-2,few,CASSYSTQGDGELFF,TGTGCCAGCAGTTACTCTACTCAGGGGGACGGGGAGCTGTTTTTT
TRBV20-1,-,TRBJ2-3,-,CSASVGGPGMGQYF,TGCAGTGCTAGCGTCGGGGGCCCGGGGATGGGGCAGTATTTT
TRBV14,-,TRBJ2-5,once,CASKYQFQETQYF,TGTGCCAGTAAATATCAGTTCCAAGAGACCCAGTACTTC
TRBV5-6,-,TRBJ2-1,many,CASSLLGVSVDNEQFF,TGTGCCAGCAGCTTATTGGGTGTATCCGTCGACAATGAGCAGTTCTTC
TRBV6-1,TRBD1,TRBJ2-2,-,CASSRGQGSAGELFF,TGTGCCAGCAGTCGGGGACAGGGTTCCGCCGGGGAGCTGTTTTTT
TRBV7-2,-,TRBJ2-5,-,CASSPTFGLETQYF,TGTGCCAGCAGCCCGACCTTTGGCTTGGAGACCCAGTACTTC
TRBV6-4,-,TRBJ1-1,many,CASSERGRTEAFF,TGTGCCAGCAGTGAGAGGGGCCGGACTGAAGCTTTCTTT
TRBV4-3,-,TRBJ1-4,-,CASSPQFVGNEKLFF,TGCGCCAGCAGCCCTCAATTCGTGGGGAATGAAAAACTGTTTTTT
TRBV3-1,-,TRBJ2-7,-,CASSQGASGAEQYF,TGTGCCAGCAGCCAAGGGGCGAGTGGGGCCGAGCAGTACTTC
TRBV28,-,TRBJ1-6,many,CASSLSKGRAIYNSPLHF,TGTGCCAGCAGTTTATCAAAAGGCAGGGCAATCTATAATTCACCCCTCCACTTT
TRBV7-2,TRBD1,TRBJ2-7,many,CASSLFGTGIPYEQYF,TGTGCCAGCAGCCTCTTCGGGACAGGGATACCGTACGAGCAGTACTTC
TRBV2,-,TRBJ2-7,-,CASRLWGYEQYF,TGTGCCAGCAGACTATGGGGCTACGAGCAGTACTTC
TRBV18,-,TRBJ2-6,few,CASSPSGANVLTF,TGTGCCAGCTCACCCTCTGGGGCCAACGTCCTGACTTTC
TRBV6-1,TRBD1,TRBJ1-1,many,CASSPGQVQLRAFF,TGTGCCAGCAGCCCAGGACAGGTTCAACTTCGGGCTTTCTTT
TRBV7-2,-,TRBJ2-7,few,CASSLTLFRNYEQYF,TGTGCCAGCAGCTTAACTCTTTTCAGAAATTACGAGCAGTACTTC
TRBV3-1,TRBD1,TRBJ1-2,few,CASSPFDRVPYGYTF,TGTGCCAGCAGCCCGTTCGACAGGGTCCCCTATGGCTACACCTTC
TRBV30,-,TRBJ1-1,few,CAWSHLVRGGTEAFF,TGTGCCTGGAGTCACCTTGTACGGGGCGGCACTGAAGCTTTCTTT
TRBV5-1,-,TRBJ1-1,-,CASSPFERAEAFF,TGCGCCAGCAGCCCCTTCGAGAGGGCTGAAGCTTTCTTT
TRBV6-5,-,TRBJ2-1,few,CASSYGLAIYNEQFF,TGTGCCAGCAGTTACGGGCTAGCGATCTACAATGAGCAGTTCTTC
TRBV18,-,TRBJ1-1,-,CASSTRGTLRAEAFF,TGTGCCAGCTCAACGCGTGGGACCCTTCGGGCTGAAGCTTTCTTT
TRBV29-1,-,TRBJ1-1,many,CSAIQGDTEAFF,TGCAGCGCGATACAGGGAGACACTGAAGCTTTCTTT
TRBV6-2/TRBV6-3,-,TRBJ2-5,many,CASTLDNFNGAQYF,TGTGCCAGCACCTTGGACAACTTCAATGGGGCCCAGTACTTC
TRBV29-1,TRBD1,TRBJ1-1,many,CSVERDRVNTEAFF,TGCAGCGTTGAGAGGGACAGGGTCAACACTGAAGCTTTCTTT
TRBV4-1,-,TRBJ2-3,few,CASSQAPRGTDTQYF,TGCGCCAGCAGCCAAGCCCCCCGGGGGACAGATACGCAGTATTTT
TRBV7-8,TRBD1,TRBJ1-3,-,CASSPGQGGGNTIYF,TGTGCCAGCAGCCCAGGACAGGGGGGCGGAAACACCATATATTTT
TRBV25-1,-,TRBJ2-3,-,CASSEVRGFTDTQYF,TGTGCCAGCAGTGAGGTCAGGGGTTTCACAGATACGCAGTATTTT
TRBV10-2,-,TRBJ1-1,few,CASSIEGNTEAFF,TGCGCCAGCAGTATTGAGGGGAACACTGAAGCTTTCTTT
TRBV5-1,TRBD1,TRBJ1-5,many,CASSEGQGGGQPQHF,TGCGCCAGCAGCGAGGGACAGGGGGGGGGTCAGCCCCAGCATTTT
TRBV5-1,TRBD1,TRBJ2-1,few,CASRFGQGDEQFF,TGCGCCAGCAGATTTGGACAGGGTGATGAGCAGTTCTTC
TRBV4-3,-,TRBJ2-3,many,CASSPSVFGGVTDTQYF,TGCGCCAGCAGCCCATCCGTTTTTGGCGGGGTCACAGATACGCAGTATTTT
TRBV6-2/TRBV6-3,TRBD1,TRBJ2-1,many,CASSLWTGGNEQFF,TGTGCCAGCAGTTTATGGACAGGGGGCAATGAGCAGTTCTTC
TRBV7-2,TRBD2,TRBJ2-3,many,CASSPPGLAGDTQYF,TGTGCCAGCAGCCCTCCGGGACTAGCAGGAGATACGCAGTATTTT
TRBV20-1,TRBD1,TRBJ1-6,-,CSAPDRTNSPLHF,TGCAGTGCCCCGGACAGGACGAATTCACCCCTCCACTTT
TRBV12-3/TRBV12-4,TRBD2,TRBJ2-1,many,CASSSTGLGRSNEQFF,TGTGCCAGCAGCTCTACGGGACTAGGCCGTAGCAATGAGCAGTTCTTC
TRBV4-3,TRBD2,TRBJ2-7,-,CASCQDFGTSGRAVDEQYF,TGCGCCAGCTGCCAAGATTTTGGGACTAGCGGGAGGGCCGTCGACGAGCAGTACTTC
TRBV5-1,-,TRBJ1-6,few,CASSLGGSSNSPLHF,TGCGCCAGCAGCTTGGGTGGTTCTAGTAATTCACCCCTCCACTTT
TRBV29-1,TRBD1,TRBJ2-7,few,CSVGYGTGAWEQYF,TGCAGCGTTGGGTACGGGACAGGGGCTTGGGAGCAGTACTTC
TRBV24-1,TRBD1,TRBJ2-3,many,CATSARQGVADTQYF,TGTGCCACCAGTGCAAGACAGGGGGTCGCAGATACGCAGTATTTT